The 5 T cell receptor beta chains in this list originate from one sample, sequenced in a study of T cells expressing NK-cell markers. TCRdb reanalyzed the 5' RACE reads, giving one entry per CDR3 protein sequence and no DNA. The table counts about 150,000 distinct CDR3 sequences; 9% to 15% lies in the top ten. The source material was blood T cells: a sorted CD56 or NKG2C T cell subset, CD4+ or CD8+ T cells, or bulk PBMC T cells (not recorded which). The receptors here all came from a man between 18 and 35 years old in good health.

The chain links TRBV24-1 to TRBJ2-7; the D gene TCRdb calls, TRBD2, cannot be checked with no DNA. CDR3 length: 15 residues. CDR1 and CDR2 (germline): KGHDR, SFDVKD. The CDR3 sequence is CATSVASGISYEQYF.

The rearrangement links TRBV6-1 to TRBJ2-5; there is no DNA to check the TCRdb D call of TRBD2. Germline values: CDR1 MNHNS, CDR2 SASEGT. This CDR3 comprises 14 residues. This CDR3 is CATQPVGRGKTQYF.

The chain carries TRBV10-1 and TRBJ2-2; TCRdb designates TRBD1, a call that cannot be tested without DNA. CDR3 length: 17 residues. Germline V gene sequence: CDR1 WNHNN, CDR2 SYGVQD (reference sequence). This chain's CDR3 is CASSDVWRSPNTGELFF.

V usage is TRBV9 and J usage is TRBJ2-5; as DNA is missing, the TRBD2 call by TCRdb cannot be tested. Germline CDR1 is SGDLS and CDR2 is YYNGEE. The CDR3 totals 16 residues. The CDR3 spells CASSGSGSRGQETQYF.

J is TRBJ1-1 and V is TRBV11-3; with no DNA, the TCRdb D assignment of TRBD1 cannot be verified. The CDR3 is 14 residues long. From germline, CDR1 is SGHNT and CDR2 YENEEA. The CDR3 loop reads CASSTRTAYTEAFF.